This T cell receptor (beta chain) was recorded in a study of regulatory T cells in long-lasting Graves disease. Study-wide points: TRBV28 was favored in persistent disease, as were TRBJ1-2 and TRBJ2-5. Persistent Graves' cases showed lower TCR diversity than newly diagnosed cases.

This clonotype was counted at least ten times. Its target is not known. This CDR3 is built from 13 residues. Germline-derived CDR1 and CDR2 are DFQATT and SNEGSKA (reference sequence). V lost 6 bases, J lost 2 bases, and 14 bases lay in between. Time point in this sample: newly diagnosed GD, antithyroid drugs for less than 3 months. Generation of the TCR library employed RNA extracted from PBMCs. Sequencing libraries for TCR beta were prepared with iRepertoire HTBI primers and Arm-PCR of CDR3 regions. TCRdb ran MiXCR on the multiplex PCR reads and lists one entry per CDR3 protein. The sample records 400,000 to 550,000 distinct CDR3 sequences, about 16% being singletons. Separately, the same data were catalogued under a study of T cells in Graves' hyperthyroidism and ophthalmopathy. That study adds: Researchers barred patients who had uncontrolled infection, other autoimmune disease, pregnancy or lactation. Stable hyperthyroidism was separated from ophthalmopathy by a model based on 13 V-J features.

The chain has TRBV20-1 and TRBJ2-7, with D perhaps TRBD2 (5 bases). The TCR was taken from a woman under 40 with Graves disease. Sample: peripheral blood mononuclear cells (PBMCs), taken at new diagnosis, from a patient treated with antithyroid drugs. The CDR3 DNA reads TGCAGTGCGCCAGAACTAGTGGCCTACGAGCAGTACTTC. Its protein product is CSAPELVAYEQYF.